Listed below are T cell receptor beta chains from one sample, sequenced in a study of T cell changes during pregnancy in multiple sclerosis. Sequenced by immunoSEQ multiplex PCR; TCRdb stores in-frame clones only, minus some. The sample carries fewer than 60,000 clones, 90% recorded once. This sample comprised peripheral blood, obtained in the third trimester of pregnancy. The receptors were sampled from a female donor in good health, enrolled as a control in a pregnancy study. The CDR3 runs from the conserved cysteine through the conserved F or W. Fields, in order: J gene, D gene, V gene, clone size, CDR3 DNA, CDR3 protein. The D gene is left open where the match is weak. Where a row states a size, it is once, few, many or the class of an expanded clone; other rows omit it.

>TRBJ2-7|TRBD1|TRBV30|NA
TGTGCCTGGGGGACAGGGGTCCACGAGCAGTACTTC
CAWGTGVHEQYF
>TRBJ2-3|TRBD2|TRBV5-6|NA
TGTGCCAGCAGCTTGGTAGCGGGGGGGCCCTCAGATACGCAGTATTTT
CASSLVAGGPSDTQYF
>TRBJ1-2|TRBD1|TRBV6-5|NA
TGTGCCAGCAGACCGGGGACAGCTAACTATGGCTACACCTTC
CASRPGTANYGYTF
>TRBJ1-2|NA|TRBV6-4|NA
TGTGCCAGCAGTGACTCGATCCAGGTTTTTGGGGGGGAGGGCTACACCTTC
CASSDSIQVFGGEGYTF
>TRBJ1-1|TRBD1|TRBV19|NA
TGTGCCAGCGGGGACAGGTCCTTCGAAGCTTTCTTT
CASGDRSFEAFF
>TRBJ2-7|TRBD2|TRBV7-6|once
TGTGCCAGCGGTGCGGGGGGGCCCTACGAGCAGTACTTC
CASGAGGPYEQYF
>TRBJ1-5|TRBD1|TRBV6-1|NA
TGTGCCAGCAGTGATGATAGCCGGGGACAGGCGGCGAATCAGCCCCAGCATTTT
CASSDDSRGQAANQPQHF
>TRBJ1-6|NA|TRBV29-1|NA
TGCAGCGTTGTATCGGGGGTCGGCTCACCCCTCCACTTT
CSVVSGVGSPLHF
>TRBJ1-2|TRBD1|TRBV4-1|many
TGCGCCAGCAGCCAAGATCAGGGGGCGGTCTATGGCTACACCTTC
CASSQDQGAVYGYTF
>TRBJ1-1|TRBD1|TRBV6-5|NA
TGTGCCAGCAGTCACCGGGACAGGAACACTGAAGCTTTCTTT
CASSHRDRNTEAFF
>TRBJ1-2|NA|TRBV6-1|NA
TGTGCCAGCAGTGACCCGGACTATGGCTACACCTTC
CASSDPDYGYTF
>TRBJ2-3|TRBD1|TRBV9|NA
TGTGCCAGCAGCGAACGGGGACAGCTTAGCACAGATACGCAGTATTTT
CASSERGQLSTDTQYF
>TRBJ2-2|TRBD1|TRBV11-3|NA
TGTGCCAGCAGCTCGACGCTAGGACAGGGAACCACCGGGGAGCTGTTTTTT
CASSSTLGQGTTGELFF
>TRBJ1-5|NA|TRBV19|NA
TGTGCCAGTAGTATGGTAGAAAATCAGCCCCAGCATTTT
CASSMVENQPQHF
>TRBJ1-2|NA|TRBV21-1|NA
TGTGCCAGCAGCAAAGTTGACGGGTCCTATGGCTACACCTTC
CASSKVDGSYGYTF
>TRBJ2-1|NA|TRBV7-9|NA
TGTGCCAGCAGCTTAGTCACTAGGGATGATGGGCAGTTCTTC
CASSLVTRDDGQFF
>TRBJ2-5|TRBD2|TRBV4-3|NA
TGCGCCAGCAGCCAGCAGACTAGCGGGGGGGGTGTGACCCAGTACTTC
CASSQQTSGGGVTQYF
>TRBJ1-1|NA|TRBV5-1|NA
TGCGCCAGCAGCTCTTGGGAGGGCACTGAAGCTTTCTTT
CASSSWEGTEAFF
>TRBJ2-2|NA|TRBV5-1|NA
TGCGCCAGCAGCTTAAACAGGGATGGGCTAGTCTTTAACACCGGGGAGCTGTTTTTT
CASSLNRDGLVFNTGELFF
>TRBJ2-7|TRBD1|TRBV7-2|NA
TGTGCCAGCAGGCCCCGGCAGGGGGAGATGAGAGAGCAGTACTTC
CASRPRQGEMREQYF
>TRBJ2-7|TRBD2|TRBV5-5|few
TGTGCCAGCAGCTTGTCCCTCCTAGCGGGACACGAGCAGTACTTC
CASSLSLLAGHEQYF
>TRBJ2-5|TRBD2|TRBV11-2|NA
TGTGCCAGCAGCTTAACCTCCGGGGCTAGCGGGAGGGCTATAGAGACCCAGTACTTC
CASSLTSGASGRAIETQYF
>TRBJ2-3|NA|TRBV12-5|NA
TGTGCTACTCGGTTGAGGGACACAGATACGCAGTATTTT
CATRLRDTDTQYF
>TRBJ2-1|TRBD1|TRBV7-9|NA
TGTGCCAGCAGCCGGGGACAGGCGATATCCTACAATGAGCAGTTCTTC
CASSRGQAISYNEQFF
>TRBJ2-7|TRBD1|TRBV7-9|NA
TGTGCCAGCAGCTTAGCCGGGACAGGGAGCTACGAGCAGTACTTC
CASSLAGTGSYEQYF
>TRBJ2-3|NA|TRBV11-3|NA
TGTGCCAGCAGCGAGGATGCGGGGAGCACAGATACGCAGTATTTT
CASSEDAGSTDTQYF
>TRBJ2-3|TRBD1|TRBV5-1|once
TGCGCCAGCAGCTTGGGGGACAGGGATTACACAGATACGCAGTATTTT
CASSLGDRDYTDTQYF
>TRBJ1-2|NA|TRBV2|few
TGTGCCAGGTGGGGCCTAGCTAACTATGGCTACACCTTC
CARWGLANYGYTF
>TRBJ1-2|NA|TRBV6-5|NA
TGTGCCAGCAGCGACAGTTATGGCTACACCTTC
CASSDSYGYTF
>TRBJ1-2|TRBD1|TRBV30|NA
TGTGCCTCCGCACCGGATTGGGACAGCAACTATGGCTACACCTTC
CASAPDWDSNYGYTF
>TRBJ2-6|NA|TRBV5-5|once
TGTGCCAGCATCCAGGGCTCTGGGGCCAACGTCCTGACTTTC
CASIQGSGANVLTF
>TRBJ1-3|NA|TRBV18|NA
TGTGCCAGCTCACGCCAAGTCGGTGGAAACACCATATATTTT
CASSRQVGGNTIYF
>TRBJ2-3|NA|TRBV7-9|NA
TGTGCCAGCAGCCCCGCTCTTTTACGGGATACGCAGTATTTT
CASSPALLRDTQYF
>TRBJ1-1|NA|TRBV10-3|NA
TGTGCCATCAGTGCAACCGGTGAAGCTTTCTTT
CAISATGEAFF
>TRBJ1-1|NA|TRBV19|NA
TGTGCCAGTAGTATAGAAGGAGGGAACACTGAAGCTTTCTTT
CASSIEGGNTEAFF
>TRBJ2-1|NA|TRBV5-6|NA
TGTGCCAGCAGCTCCTCACTATCCCCTGCCTACAATGAGCAGTTCTTC
CASSSSLSPAYNEQFF
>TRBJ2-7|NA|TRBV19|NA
TGTGCCAGTAGAGGACAGAGTTCCCCCCACGAGCAGTACTTC
CASRGQSSPHEQYF
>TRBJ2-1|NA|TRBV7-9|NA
TGTGCCGTAACGCAGGGCTCGACCTACAATGAGCAGTTCTTC
CAVTQGSTYNEQFF
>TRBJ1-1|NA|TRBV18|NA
TGTGCCAGCTCACCTCCGGACAGAACGGCTTTCTTT
CASSPPDRTAFF
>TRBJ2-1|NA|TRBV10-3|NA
TGTGCCATCAGTGTCGGGGGTAGCTCCTACAATGAGCAGTTCTTC
CAISVGGSSYNEQFF
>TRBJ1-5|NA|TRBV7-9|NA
TGTGCCAGCAGCCCCTATAGGATCGGGGGCAATCAGCCCCAGCATTTT
CASSPYRIGGNQPQHF
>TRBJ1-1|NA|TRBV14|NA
TGTGCCAGCAGCCAATACAGGGACGGAGGCACTGAAGCTTTCTTT
CASSQYRDGGTEAFF
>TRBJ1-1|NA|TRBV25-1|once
TGTGCCAGCAGGCAACAGGGTTTCGACACTGAAGCTTTCTTT
CASRQQGFDTEAFF
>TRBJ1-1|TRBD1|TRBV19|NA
TGTGCCAGTAGTCCCCCGGCAGGGGGCGGTGAAGCTTTCTTT
CASSPPAGGGEAFF
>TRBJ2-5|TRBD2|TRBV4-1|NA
TGCGCCAGCAGCCAAGATGGAGCGGGGCAGGAGACCCAGTACTTC
CASSQDGAGQETQYF
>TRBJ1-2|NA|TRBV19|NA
TGTGCCAGTAAAGTACAGGCTGCCGTTCCGGGTGGCTACACCTTC
CASKVQAAVPGGYTF
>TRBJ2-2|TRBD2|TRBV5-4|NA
TGTGCCAGCAGCTTAGGGCGGGAGAGCACCGGGGAGCTGTTTTTT
CASSLGRESTGELFF
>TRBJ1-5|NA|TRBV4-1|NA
TGCGCCAGCAGCCAAGAGACAGCCCCATCCCATCAGCCCCAGCATTTT
CASSQETAPSHQPQHF
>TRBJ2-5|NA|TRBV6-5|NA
TGTGCCAGCAGTTACTCGAATTCCGCGGGTTGGACCCAGTACTTC
CASSYSNSAGWTQYF
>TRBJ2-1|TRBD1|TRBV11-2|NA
TGTGCCAGCCGAATTGGGACAGGGTTAAATGAGCAGTTCTTC
CASRIGTGLNEQFF
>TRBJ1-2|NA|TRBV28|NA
TGTGCCAGCAAAGAGGACAGCTCGGCTAACTATGGCTACACCTTC
CASKEDSSANYGYTF
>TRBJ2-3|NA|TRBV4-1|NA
TGCGCCAGCAGCCAAGGGGGACAAGCGATAGATACGCAGTATTTT
CASSQGGQAIDTQYF
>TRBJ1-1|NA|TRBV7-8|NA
TGTGCCAGCAGCTTAGCGCCAGGAACCTTCGCTGAAGCTTTCTTT
CASSLAPGTFAEAFF
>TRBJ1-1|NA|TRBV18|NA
TGTGCCAGCTCACCACCCTTATCACCGGCTAGGACTGAAGCTTTCTTT
CASSPPLSPARTEAFF
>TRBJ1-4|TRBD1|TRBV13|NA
TGTGCCAGCAGCTCCTACAGGGGCGGTACTAATGAAAAACTGTTTTTT
CASSSYRGGTNEKLFF
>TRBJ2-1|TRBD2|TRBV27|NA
TGTGCCAGCAGTTTATGGGCGGGGGGACTAGCGGGAGGAAAGCAGTTCTTC
CASSLWAGGLAGGKQFF
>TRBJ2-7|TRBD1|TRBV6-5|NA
TGTGCCAGCGGCTCCGGGACAGGGATCTACGAGCAGTACTTC
CASGSGTGIYEQYF